The 12 T cell receptor beta chains below come from one sample, sequenced in a study of blood T cell repertoires in COVID-19 (dated by TCRdb to between 2020 and 2021). Libraries were prepared through the immunoSEQ multiplex PCR assay. The immuneACCESS repertoire file appears here via TCRdb, limited to in-frame rearrangements. These files lack a portion of the clones; in checked studies, under half of the deficit traces to unresolved V genes, and the cause of the others is not known. In this sample the table shows around 300,000 clones, 65% to 90% of which occur a single time. The ten largest clonotypes hold around 13% of the sample. The sample comprised peripheral blood. The receptor source for this set is a woman aged 70-85 years with COVID-19, enrolled during active disease.

The CDR3 region is CSVDRGRTDTQYF. The CDR3 coding sequence is TGCAGCGTTGACAGGGGGAGAACAGATACGCAGTATTTT. V gene TRBV29-1 combines with J gene TRBJ2-3, with TRBD1 matching 7 bases. After removal of 3 bases from V and 3 bases from J, the junction contained 3 bases not matched to a gene. CDR1 and CDR2 (germline): SQVTM, ANQGSEA. The CDR3 covers 13 residues.

The rearrangement uses TRBV19 and TRBJ1-6; 9 bases line up with TRBD1. V shed 5 bases, J shed 10 bases, and the junction held 9 bases outside the gene matches. Germline V gene lookup returns CDR1 LNHDA and CDR2 SQIVND (reference sequence). The CDR3 consists of 15 residues. CDR3 amino acids: CASSPRTGGGSPLHF. The CDR3 DNA is TGTGCCAGTAGTCCACGCACAGGGGGCGGGTCACCCCTCCACTTT.

This clone was picked up one time. The chain employs TRBV18 and TRBJ2-5; D possibly corresponds to TRBD1 (5 bases). Deletions cut 0 bases from V and 4 bases from J, with 9 bases between. The CDR3 length is 14 residues. Germline V gene lookup returns CDR1 KGHSH and CDR2 LQKENI. CDR3: CASSPPSGPETQYF. Here the CDR3 DNA reads TGTGCCAGCTCACCACCGTCAGGGCCAGAGACCCAGTACTTC.

The V and J genes are TRBV2 and TRBJ2-3; 8 positions agree with TRBD1. CDR3 size: 16 residues. From germline, CDR1 is SNHLY and CDR2 FYNNEI. J gave up 3 bases and V 7 bases, and 12 bases lay outside the gene matches. CDR3 amino acids: CASKYRTGIKTDTQYF. CDR3 sequence (DNA): TGTGCCAGCAAGTACAGGACAGGGATAAAAACAGATACGCAGTATTTT.

The chain recombines TRBV6-2 or TRBV6-3 with TRBJ2-5; D perhaps matches TRBD2 (5 bases). The CDR3 consists of 14 residues. Germline V gene lookup returns CDR1 MNHEY and CDR2 SVGEGT. Trimming stripped 4 bases from V and 1 base from J, with 10 bases between. CDR3 DNA sequence: TGTGCCAGCAGTTGGGAGTACACCCAAGAGACCCAGTACTTC. Its translation: CASSWEYTQETQYF.

The chain employs TRBV12-5 and TRBJ1-5; 7 bases fit TRBD1. The trim removed 0 bases at V and 5 bases at J, leaving 10 bases unmatched. CDR3 length equals 17 residues. The germline V gene has CDR1 LGHNT and CDR2 FRNRAP. The CDR3 loop reads CASGLVSGGGAYQPQHF. Written as DNA, the CDR3 is TGTGCTAGTGGTTTGGTAAGTGGAGGGGGCGCGTATCAGCCCCAGCATTTT. The full variable domain, with the rest looked up from reference TRBV12-5 and TRBJ1-5, is DARVTQTPRHKVTEMGQEVTMRCQPILGHNTVFWYRQTMMQGLELLAYFRNRAPLDDSGMPKDRFSAEMPDATLATLKIQPSEPRDSAVYFCASGLVSGGGAYQPQHFGDGTRLSIL.

This chain uses TRBV5-1 with TRBJ2-1; 10 bases are a match to TRBD1. CDR3 length equals 15 residues. V shed 0 bases, J shed 6 bases, and the junction held 3 bases outside the gene matches. Germline V gene lookup returns CDR1 SGHRS and CDR2 YFSETQ. The CDR3 coding sequence is TGCGCCAGCAGCTTGGTGGGACAGGGGTTCAATGAGCAGTTCTTC. Translating gives CASSLVGQGFNEQFF.

This chain connects TRBV7-9 to TRBJ1-1; D not resolved. CDR1 SEHNR and CDR2 FQNEAQ come from the germline V gene (reference sequence). The CDR3 spans 11 residues. The V end lost 5 bases, the J end lost 11 bases, and 12 bases lay between the germline ends. The CDR3 DNA is TGTGCCAGCAGCCCAACCGATGCGGCTTTCTTT. Its translation is CASSPTDAAFF.

CDR3 loop: CASSYSGTGYNYGYTF. The CDR3 DNA follows: TGTGCCAGCAGTTACTCCGGAACAGGCTATAACTATGGCTACACCTTC. The genes are TRBV6-2 or TRBV6-3 and TRBJ1-2; D is possibly TRBD1 (5 bases). V lost 0 bases to trimming and J lost 1 base, with 12 bases between them. There are 16 residues in the CDR3. Germline V gene lookup returns CDR1 MNHEY and CDR2 SVGEGT.

This chain uses TRBV5-8 with TRBJ1-5; 9 nucleotides match TRBD1. This CDR3 has 15 residues. The V segment lost 5 bases and the J segment 7 bases; nucleotides outside the gene matches: 10. Germline V gives CDR1 SGHTS, CDR2 YDEGEE. This chain's CDR3 is CASRHGTGKGQPQHF. Written as DNA, the CDR3 is TGTGCCAGCAGACACGGGACAGGGAAGGGACAGCCCCAGCATTTT.

The gene calls are TRBV4-3 and TRBJ2-3, with a weak D call TRBD2 (6 bases). Trimming stripped 0 bases from V and 2 bases from J, with 15 bases between. Germline V gives CDR1 LGHNA, CDR2 YSLEER. The CDR3 covers 17 residues. The CDR3 DNA follows: TGCGCCAGCAGCCAAGATAGCGCGGGGCGAACCACAGATACGCAGTATTTT. It is translated as CASSQDSAGRTTDTQYF.

This clone was seen a single time. V gene TRBV11-2 combines with J gene TRBJ2-7; 9 bases line up with TRBD2. The CDR3 has 15 amino acids. CDR1 and CDR2 from the germline V gene are SGHAT and FQNNGV. The V and J ends lost 5 bases and 3 bases, in that order; junction bases with no gene match: 8. This chain's CDR3 is CASSPPSGAYYEQYF. The CDR3 nucleotides are TGTGCCAGCAGCCCCCCTAGCGGGGCCTACTACGAGCAGTACTTC.